What follows describes a single T cell receptor (beta chain). The antigen is undetermined. No fewer than 5.5 micrograms of total RNA were isolated from every sample. The CDR3 is made up of 13 amino acids. CDR1 and CDR2 (germline): GTSNPN, SVGIG (reference sequence). The V end was cut by 0 bases, the J end by 13 bases, with 18 bases between. This sample was taken from a study of blood T cells in healthy people across ages. Study-level background: Per every two T cells, about one barcoded beta molecule was captured by template switching.

Study results and caveats: Naive CD4+ cells and diversity were both higher in long-lived donors than in aged donors. The fall in TCR beta diversity per million T cells was roughly linear with age.

Alongside a J-beta primer mix, a sample-barcoded 5' primer served in a second PCR lasting about 7 to 12 cycles. TCRdb ran MiXCR on the 5' RACE reads and lists one entry per CDR3 protein. Found here are fewer than 2,000,000 distinct CDR3 sequences, about 39% of them singletons; the top ten hold about 23%. The sequence came from a human donor in good health. Sequencing used blood. The chain joins TRBV30 to TRBJ2-5, with D perhaps TRBD2 (5 bases). The CDR3 region is CAWSVPPRGARYF. The CDR3 DNA reads TGTGCCTGGAGTGTACCCCCCCGGGGTGCGCGGTACTTC.